The 6 T cell receptor beta chains listed next were all sequenced from one sample in a study of T cells in Graves' hyperthyroidism and ophthalmopathy. RNA transcripts served as the template for amplifying TCR beta CDR3 regions. HTBI primers were the set used in a first-round RT-PCR of the TCR CDR3. One entry per CDR3 protein results from TCRdb running MiXCR on the multiplex PCR reads. The data show 250,000 to 300,000 distinct CDR3 sequences, with 13% seen just once and 6% to 8% held by the top ten. Input material: blood. The source of these receptors is a woman aged 25 to 39 with Graves' hyperthyroidism that later progressed to Graves' ophthalmopathy.

This clonotype was detected ten times or more. The chain is built from TRBV3-1 and TRBJ1-1, with 7 nucleotides matching TRBD1. There are 16 residues in the CDR3. Germline V gene sequence: CDR1 LGHDT, CDR2 YNNKEL (reference sequence). With V trimmed by 0 bases and J by 2 bases, 6 bases remained unmatched. For the CDR3, the DNA is TGTGCCAGCAGCCAAGACCAGGCAGGGGGAAACACTGAAGCTTTCTTT. This encodes CASSQDQAGGNTEAFF.

Ten or more counts support this clonotype. The rearrangement uses TRBV20-1 and TRBJ2-1; D gene ambiguous. Trimming left V 1 base short and J 0 bases short, with 10 bases between. The CDR3 spans 15 residues. Germline V gives CDR1 DFQATT, CDR2 SNEGSKA (reference sequence). The CDR3 DNA reads as TGCAGTGCTAGAGGAGGAAGGAGCTCCTACAATGAGCAGTTCTTC. Translating gives CSARGGRSSYNEQFF.

The genes are TRBV6-2 or TRBV6-3 and TRBJ2-2, with 7 bases aligning to TRBD1. V was pared by 6 bases and J by 6 bases, with 4 bases of the junction left unmatched. The CDR3 has 13 amino acids. CDR1 is MNHEY and CDR2 is SVGEGT in the germline V gene. The CDR3 bases are TGTGCCAGCAGGACAGGGCTTCCCGGGGAGCTGTTTTTT. Its translation: CASRTGLPGELFF.

The table lists this clonotype with many counts. This chain links TRBV5-6 with TRBJ2-3, with TRBD2 matching 8 bases. The CDR3 is 14 residues long. With V trimmed by 0 bases and J by 7 bases, 4 bases remained unmatched. Per germline, CDR1 SGHDT and CDR2 YYEEEE. This CDR3 is CASSLGTSRHTQYF. Here the CDR3 DNA reads TGTGCCAGCAGCTTGGGGACTAGCCGCCATACGCAGTATTTT.

This clonotype was recorded many times. V is TRBV25-1 and J is TRBJ2-7; 9 bases fit TRBD2. Germline V gene data show CDR1 as MGHDK and CDR2 as SYGVNS. The junction had 12 bases not matched to a gene; V was cut back by 6 bases and J by 6 bases. The CDR3 loop spans 15 amino acids. The chain's CDR3 is CASSPIGSGRSEQYF. The DNA for the CDR3 is TGTGCCAGCAGCCCAATCGGAAGCGGGAGGTCCGAGCAGTACTTC.

This clonotype was seen repeatedly, ten times or more. The chain uses TRBV6-2 or TRBV6-3 and TRBJ1-2, with D unclear. This CDR3 contains 15 residues. Germline CDR1 and CDR2: MNHEY and SVGEGT. V was cut by 0 bases and J by 4 bases, with 12 bases left in between. The CDR3 sequence is CASSYSMSRVYGYTF. CDR3 in DNA: TGTGCCAGCAGTTACTCGATGTCCAGAGTCTATGGCTACACCTTC.